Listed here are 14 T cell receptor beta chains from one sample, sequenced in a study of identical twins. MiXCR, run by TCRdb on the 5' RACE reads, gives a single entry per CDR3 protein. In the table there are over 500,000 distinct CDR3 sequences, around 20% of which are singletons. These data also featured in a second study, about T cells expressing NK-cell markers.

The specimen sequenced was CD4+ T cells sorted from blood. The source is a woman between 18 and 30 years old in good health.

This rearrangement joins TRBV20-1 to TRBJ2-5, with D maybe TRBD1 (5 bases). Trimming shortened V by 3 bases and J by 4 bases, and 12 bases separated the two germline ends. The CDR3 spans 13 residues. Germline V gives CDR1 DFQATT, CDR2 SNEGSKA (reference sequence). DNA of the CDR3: TGCAGTGCTAGCAAGGGGTGGACAGAGACCCAGTACTTC. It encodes CSASKGWTETQYF.

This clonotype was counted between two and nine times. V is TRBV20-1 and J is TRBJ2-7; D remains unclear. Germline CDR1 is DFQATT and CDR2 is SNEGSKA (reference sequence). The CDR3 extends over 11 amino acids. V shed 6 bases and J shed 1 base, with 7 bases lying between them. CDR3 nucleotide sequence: TGCAGTGCACCCCGATCCTACGAGCAGTACTTC. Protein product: CSAPRSYEQYF.

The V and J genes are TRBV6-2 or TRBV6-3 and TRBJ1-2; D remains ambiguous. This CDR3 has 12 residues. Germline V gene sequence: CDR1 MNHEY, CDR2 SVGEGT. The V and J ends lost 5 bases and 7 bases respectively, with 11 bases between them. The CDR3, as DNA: TGTGCCAGCAGTACGCTGTCCCGTGGCTACACCTTC. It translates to CASSTLSRGYTF.

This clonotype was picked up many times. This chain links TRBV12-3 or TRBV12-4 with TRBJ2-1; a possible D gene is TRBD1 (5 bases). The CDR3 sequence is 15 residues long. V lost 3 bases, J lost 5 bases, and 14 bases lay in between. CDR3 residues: CASSFKAGWDNEQFF. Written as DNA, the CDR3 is TGTGCCAGCAGTTTCAAGGCAGGGTGGGACAATGAGCAGTTCTTC.

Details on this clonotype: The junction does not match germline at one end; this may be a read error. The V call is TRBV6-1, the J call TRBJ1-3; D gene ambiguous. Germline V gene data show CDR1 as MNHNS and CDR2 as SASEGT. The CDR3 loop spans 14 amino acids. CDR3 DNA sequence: TGTACCAGCAGCCTAAGTATCTCTGGAAACACCATATATTTT. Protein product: CTSSLSISGNTIYF.

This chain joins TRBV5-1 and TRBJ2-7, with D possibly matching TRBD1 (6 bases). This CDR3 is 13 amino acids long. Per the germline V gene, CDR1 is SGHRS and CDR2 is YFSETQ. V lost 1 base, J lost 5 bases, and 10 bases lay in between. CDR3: CASSLIQGNEQYF. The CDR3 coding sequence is TGCGCCAGCAGCTTGATACAGGGCAACGAGCAGTACTTC.

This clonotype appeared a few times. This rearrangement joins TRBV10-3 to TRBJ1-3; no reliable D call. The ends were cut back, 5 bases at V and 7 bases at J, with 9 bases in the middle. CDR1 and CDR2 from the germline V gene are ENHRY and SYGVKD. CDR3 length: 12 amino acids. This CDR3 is CAISSGGNTIYF. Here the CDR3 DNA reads TGTGCCATCAGTAGTGGTGGGAACACCATATATTTT.

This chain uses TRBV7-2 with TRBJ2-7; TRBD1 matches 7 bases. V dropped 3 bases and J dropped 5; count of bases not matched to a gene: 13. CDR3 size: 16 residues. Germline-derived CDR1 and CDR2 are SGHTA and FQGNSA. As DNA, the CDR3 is TGTGCCAGCAGCTTCCGGGACAGAGCTTCGGGAAACGAGCAGTACTTC. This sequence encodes CASSFRDRASGNEQYF. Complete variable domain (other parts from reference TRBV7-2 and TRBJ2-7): GAGVSQSPSNKVTEKGKDVELRCDPISGHTALYWYRQSLGQGLEFLIYFQGNSAPDKSGLPSDRFSAERTGGSVSTLTIQRTQQEDSAVYLCASSFRDRASGNEQYFGPGTRLTVT.

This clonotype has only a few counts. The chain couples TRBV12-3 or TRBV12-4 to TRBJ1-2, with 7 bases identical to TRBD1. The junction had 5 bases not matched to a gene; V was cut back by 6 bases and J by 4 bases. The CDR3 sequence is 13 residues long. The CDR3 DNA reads TGTGCCAGCAGAGTGACAGGGCGCTATGGCTACACCTTC. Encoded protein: CASRVTGRYGYTF.

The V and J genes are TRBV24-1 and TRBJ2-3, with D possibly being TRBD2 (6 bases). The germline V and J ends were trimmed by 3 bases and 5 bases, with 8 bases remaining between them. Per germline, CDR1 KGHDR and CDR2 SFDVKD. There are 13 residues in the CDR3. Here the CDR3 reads CATSDGGVDTQYF. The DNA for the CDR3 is TGTGCCACCAGTGATGGAGGGGTAGATACGCAGTATTTT.

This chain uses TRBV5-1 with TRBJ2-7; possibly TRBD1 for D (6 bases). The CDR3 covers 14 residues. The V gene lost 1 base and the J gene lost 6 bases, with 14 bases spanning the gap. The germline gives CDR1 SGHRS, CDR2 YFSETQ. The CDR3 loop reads CASSLQQGVSEQYF. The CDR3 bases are TGCGCCAGCAGCTTGCAACAGGGAGTGAGCGAGCAGTACTTC.

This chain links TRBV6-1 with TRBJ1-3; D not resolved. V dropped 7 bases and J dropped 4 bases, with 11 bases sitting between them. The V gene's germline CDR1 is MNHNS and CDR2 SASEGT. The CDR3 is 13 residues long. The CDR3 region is CASTRGPGNTIYF. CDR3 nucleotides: TGTGCCAGCACCCGGGGTCCCGGAAACACCATATATTTT.

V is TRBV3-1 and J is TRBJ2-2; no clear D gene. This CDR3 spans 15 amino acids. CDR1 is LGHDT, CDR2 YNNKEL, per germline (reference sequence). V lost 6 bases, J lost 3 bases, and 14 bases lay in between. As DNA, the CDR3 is TGTGCCAGCAGACCAGAGTCAAGGGACACCGGGGAGCTGTTTTTT. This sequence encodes CASRPESRDTGELFF.

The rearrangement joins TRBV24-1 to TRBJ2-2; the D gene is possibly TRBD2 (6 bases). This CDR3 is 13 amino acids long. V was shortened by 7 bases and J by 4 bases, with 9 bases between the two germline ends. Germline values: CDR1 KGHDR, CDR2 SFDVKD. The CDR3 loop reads CATRDGGTGELFF. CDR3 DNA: TGTGCCACCAGAGACGGGGGCACCGGGGAGCTGTTTTTT.